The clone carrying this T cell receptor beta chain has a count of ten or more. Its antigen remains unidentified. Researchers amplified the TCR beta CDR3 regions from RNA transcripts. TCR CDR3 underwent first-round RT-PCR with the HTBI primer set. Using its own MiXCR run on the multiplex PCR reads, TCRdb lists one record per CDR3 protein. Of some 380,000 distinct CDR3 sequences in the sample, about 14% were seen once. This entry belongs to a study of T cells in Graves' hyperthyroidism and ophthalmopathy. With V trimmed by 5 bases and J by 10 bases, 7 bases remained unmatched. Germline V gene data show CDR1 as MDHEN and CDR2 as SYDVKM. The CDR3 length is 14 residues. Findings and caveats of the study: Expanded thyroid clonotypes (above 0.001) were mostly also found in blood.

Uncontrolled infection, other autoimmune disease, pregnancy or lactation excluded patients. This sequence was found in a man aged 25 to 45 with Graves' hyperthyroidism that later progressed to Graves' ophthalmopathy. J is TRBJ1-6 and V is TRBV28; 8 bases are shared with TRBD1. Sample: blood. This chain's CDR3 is CASSIHRGGSPLHF. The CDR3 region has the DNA TGTGCCAGCAGTATACACAGGGGGGGCTCACCCCTCCACTTT.